The TCR beta chain under discussion was sequenced for a study of shared clonotypes between healthy human individuals. Generated by immunoSEQ multiplex PCR, the TCRdb table keeps only in-frame clones and is missing some. The table records around 1.4 million clones, approximately 98.5% of them present only once. This clone was seen a single time. CDR1 and CDR2 from the germline V gene are LGHNA and YSLEER. V lost 4 bases and J lost 4, with 20 bases in between. This CDR3 comprises 16 residues. The sequenced material came from naive CD4+ T cells sorted from blood. Subset of the sample: CD45RA+ positively selected. This sequence joins TRBV4-3 and TRBJ2-7; D call uncertain. This clonotype was sampled from a man under 40 in good health. CDR3 nucleotide sequence: TGCGCCAGCAGCCCCGTTTACCCGACCCGGAAATACGAGCAGTACTTC. Encoded protein: CASSPVYPTRKYEQYF.